This is a list of T cell receptor beta chains from one sample in a study of control samples from healthy donors and cancer patients. The assay was immunoSEQ multiplex PCR, and TCRdb's table has in-frame clones only and misses some. The sample has 150,000 to 200,000 clones; 92% are singletons. The specimen was blood. Source of these receptors: a woman in her twenties or thirties in good health. The CDR3 runs from the conserved cysteine through the conserved F or W. The D gene is left open where the match is weak. Not every row has a clone size; where given, it reads once, few, many or a size class.

j_gene	d_gene	v_gene	abundance	CDR3nt	CDR3aa
TRBJ2-3	.	TRBV29-1	.	TGCAGCGTTGGGACCAGGCAATTAGATACGCAGTATTTT	CSVGTRQLDTQYF
TRBJ2-3	.	TRBV2	once	TGTGCCAGCGGACCCACAGATACGCAGTATTTT	CASGPTDTQYF
TRBJ2-7	TRBD2	TRBV27	few	TGTGCCAGCAGCGAGACTAGCGGGAGAAACGAGCAGTACTTC	CASSETSGRNEQYF
TRBJ2-7	TRBD2	TRBV5-5	.	TGTGCCAGCAGCCCGACCGCACCTAGCGGGCCCCCCTACGAGCAGTACTTC	CASSPTAPSGPPYEQYF
TRBJ2-3	.	TRBV24-1	.	TGTGCCACCAGTGGCCAGGCTTGGACAGATACGCAGTATTTT	CATSGQAWTDTQYF
TRBJ1-1	.	TRBV6-1	.	TGTGCCAGCAGTGAAGGGAGGGGCACGGGAGCTTTCTTT	CASSEGRGTGAFF
TRBJ2-1	.	TRBV29-1	.	TGCAATGGAGGGGGCACCTCCAATGAGCAGTTCTTC	CNGGGTSNEQFF
TRBJ2-1	.	TRBV30	.	TGTGCCTGGAGTCGGGACCAGTACAATGAGCAGTTCTTC	CAWSRDQYNEQFF
TRBJ2-5	.	TRBV27	.	TGTGCCAGCAGTAACCAGGGGCCAGAGACCCAGTACTTC	CASSNQGPETQYF
TRBJ1-1	.	TRBV9	once	TGTGCCAGCAGCCCTGCCGCCGGTCGAACTGAAGCTTTCTTT	CASSPAAGRTEAFF
TRBJ2-1	.	TRBV7-3	.	TGTGCCAGCAGTTTGACAGGCGCGAATGAGCAGTTCTTC	CASSLTGANEQFF
TRBJ2-7	.	TRBV4-3	.	TGCGCCAGCAGCCCCATCTACGAGCAGTACTTC	CASSPIYEQYF
TRBJ2-3	TRBD1	TRBV4-2	once	TGTGCCAGCAGACTAGACAGGGCCACAGATACGCAGTATTTT	CASRLDRATDTQYF
TRBJ2-3	TRBD1	TRBV7-2	once	TGTGCCAGCAGCCAGTGGGGGCAGGGGGCCACAGATACGCAGTATTTT	CASSQWGQGATDTQYF
TRBJ2-1	TRBD2	TRBV24-1	.	TGTGCCACCAGTGATTCTTGGGGAGGGCAAGCGGGGAACTCCTACAATGAGCAGTTCTTC	CATSDSWGGQAGNSYNEQFF
TRBJ1-2	TRBD1	TRBV19	.	TGTGCCAGTAGTATACTTCGGACAGGCCAAGTTAACTATGGCTACACCTTC	CASSILRTGQVNYGYTF
TRBJ2-7	TRBD2	TRBV6-2/TRBV6-3	.	TGTGCCAGCAGTTACTCTCCCGCGGGAGACTACGAGCAGTACTTC	CASSYSPAGDYEQYF
TRBJ1-5	.	TRBV19	.	TGTGCCAGTAGTACCCCCCCTTCCCGGTTAGACCAGCCCCAGCATTTT	CASSTPPSRLDQPQHF
TRBJ2-3	TRBD2	TRBV2	.	TGTGCCAGCAGTGACCCCGGGACTAGTACAGATACGCAGTATTTT	CASSDPGTSTDTQYF